This T cell receptor (beta chain) appears in the sequencing data of a study of stem cell transplantation in POMP-related autoinflammatory disease (dated by TCRdb to 2020 to 2023). Regarding the study in general: The study hypothesized that defective thymoproteasomes impair MHC class I-dependent CD8+ T-cell differentiation and positive selection, skewing the TRB repertoire. The effect of POMP deficiency on T-cell receptor beta repertoire diversity and CDR3 characteristics was assessed by high-throughput TRB sequencing.

Comment on this clone: Its antigen target is currently unknown. No qualities accompany the bases; no much larger clone lies one base away.

Taken from the germline V gene (reference sequence), the CDR1 and CDR2 loops are SGHAT and FQDESV. The CDR3 starts with the cysteine, ends with the phenylalanine, and has 15 residues. Solely the CDR3 DNA is kept, with 45 bases framed from the first base. Trimming costs V 2 bases and J 2 bases, and their ends lie 13 bases apart. Library generation was performed with the immunoSEQ multiplex PCR assay. In the source study's methods: Shannon entropy, which takes clonal size distribution into account, was used to quantify repertoire diversity. The Gini-Simpson index (Simpson_1-D) was used to measure inequality in clonotype distribution. The clones in this table, taken by TCRdb from immuneACCESS, are in-frame only. Not every clone is retained; where verified, under half of the shortfall comes from an unresolved V gene, and the cause of the rest is unknown. Clone size and the V and J calls come from that table; the DNA yielded D and trimming. In this sample the table shows 900 to 1,300 clones, 72% of which occur a single time. The top ten constitute roughly 60% of the sample.

Before TRB sequencing, T-cell subsets (conventional T cells, CD8+ T cells, regulatory T cells, T follicular helper cells) were sorted. Study-wide findings and limitations: Across all analyzed T-cell subsets, PRAID patients showed a trend toward higher clonality and lower TRB diversity. In PRAID patients, the trend toward lower diversity and increased clonality reached statistical significance only for regulatory T cells. The number of unique TRB V-J gene pairings in PRAID patients was restricted.

Rearrangement joined TRBV11-1 to TRBJ2-7, with TRBD1 as a weak D call on 5 bases. The receptor was isolated from a human donor in good health. Sequenced sample: CD8+ T cells from PBMCs. The CDR3 reads as follows: CASSLIPGLTYEQYF. The bases are TGTGCCAGCAGCTTAATCCCAGGGCTGACCTACGAGCAGTACTTC.